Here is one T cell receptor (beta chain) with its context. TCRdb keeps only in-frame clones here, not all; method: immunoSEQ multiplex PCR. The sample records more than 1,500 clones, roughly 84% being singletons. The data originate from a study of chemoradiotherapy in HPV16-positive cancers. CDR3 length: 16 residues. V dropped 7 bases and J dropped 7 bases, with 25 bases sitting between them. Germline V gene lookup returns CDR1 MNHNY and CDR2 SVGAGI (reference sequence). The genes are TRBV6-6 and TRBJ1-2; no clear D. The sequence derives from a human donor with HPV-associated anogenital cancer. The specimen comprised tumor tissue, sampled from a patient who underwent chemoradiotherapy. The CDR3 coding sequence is TGTGCCAGCACGCTCGAAAACAGTTCGGGTGTCGGTGGCTACACCTTC. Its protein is CASTLENSSGVGGYTF.